This is a list of T cell receptor beta chains from one sample in a study of T cells in Graves' hyperthyroidism and ophthalmopathy. Via MiXCR, TCRdb re-called the multiplex PCR reads, giving one row per CDR3 protein. The sample lists fewer than 550,000 distinct CDR3 sequences, less than 20% occurring once. Material: blood. All receptors derive from a woman between 18 and 29 years old with Graves' hyperthyroidism. Both conserved end residues are part of each CDR3. A D gene is named only where the DNA matches it firmly. Size is omitted from some rows. Given values are once, few, many or a class for expanded clones.

clone_size	cdr3_length	j_call	v_call	d_call	cdr3_nt	cdr3_aa
many	15	TRBJ1-6	TRBV3-1	NA	TGTGCCAGCAGCCAATTCGGGGCCGTTAATTCACCCCTCCACTTT	CASSQFGAVNSPLHF
many	15	TRBJ2-3	TRBV10-3	NA	TGTGCCATCAGTGAGTCTCGTAAAAATCCGGATACGCAGTATTTT	CAISESRKNPDTQYF
many	14	TRBJ2-1	TRBV6-1	TRBD2	TGTGCCAGCAGTCGGGGACTATCCTACAATGAGCAGTTCTTC	CASSRGLSYNEQFF
NA	13	TRBJ2-7	TRBV27	NA	TGTGCCAGCAGAAGGGGGGGCAATTACGAGCAGTACTTC	CASRRGGNYEQYF
NA	17	TRBJ2-4	TRBV30	TRBD2	TGTGCCTGGAGTAGCGGGAGGGGATTCCAAGCCAAAAACATTCAGTACTTC	CAWSSGRGFQAKNIQYF
many	15	TRBJ2-3	TRBV5-1	NA	TGCGCCAGCAGCTTGGGAGGGGTACTCACAGATACGCAGTATTTT	CASSLGGVLTDTQYF
NA	19	TRBJ1-5	TRBV3-1	NA	TGTGCCAGCAGCCACATGGGGGGGGATTGGGGAAGGGGCAATCAGCCCCAGCATTTT	CASSHMGGDWGRGNQPQHF
many	16	TRBJ2-1	TRBV7-8	TRBD1	TGTGCCAGCAGCTTGGGGATAACAGGGGGTCGGGGGGAGCAGTTCTTC	CASSLGITGGRGEQFF
many	14	TRBJ2-5	TRBV18	NA	TGTGCCAGCTCACGAATCCAGGGCCAAGAGACCCAGTACTTC	CASSRIQGQETQYF
many	15	TRBJ2-7	TRBV28	TRBD2	TGTGCCAGCAGCGGGAGGGGGGTCAGGGACTACGAGCAGTACTTC	CASSGRGVRDYEQYF
many	18	TRBJ2-6	TRBV6-1	TRBD1	TGTGCCAGCAGGAAAAGACAGGGAGCTAGCTCTGGGGCCAACGTCCTGACTTTC	CASRKRQGASSGANVLTF
NA	17	TRBJ2-3	TRBV4-1	NA	TGCGCCAGCAGCCAAGAGGGGCGGGCCCGAATCACAGATACGCAGTATTTT	CASSQEGRARITDTQYF
many	19	TRBJ2-7	TRBV7-8	NA	TGTGCCAGCAGCTCCCTCGGCGAAAAGAAAGGGCCGTCCTCCTACGAGCAGTACTTC	CASSSLGEKKGPSSYEQYF
many	16	TRBJ2-1	TRBV7-8	TRBD1	TGTGCCAGCAGCTTAGCGAGGGGGCCGACCGACAATGAGCAGTTCTTC	CASSLARGPTDNEQFF
many	14	TRBJ2-7	TRBV30	TRBD2	TGTGCCTGGAGTGCTCAGCGGGGTACCTACGAGCAGTACTTC	CAWSAQRGTYEQYF
many	12	TRBJ2-3	TRBV12-3/TRBV12-4	NA	TGTGCCAGCAGGCCGCTAGAAGATACGCAGTATTTT	CASRPLEDTQYF
many	15	TRBJ2-1	TRBV11-2	TRBD2	TGTGCCAGCAGCTTAACAGCGGGAGGTGTCAATGAGCAGTTCTTC	CASSLTAGGVNEQFF
many	16	TRBJ2-1	TRBV5-1	TRBD2	TGCGCCAGCAGCTCCTTAAAAAGACTAGCGGGCGATGAGCAGTTCTTC	CASSSLKRLAGDEQFF
many	15	TRBJ1-4	TRBV3-1	TRBD1	TGTGCCAGCAGCCCTCGGACAGGGTTCAATGAAAAACTGTTTTTT	CASSPRTGFNEKLFF
NA	14	TRBJ2-5	TRBV10-3	NA	TGTGCCATCAGTGTAACAGCCACCCAAGAGACCCAGTACTTC	CAISVTATQETQYF
few	17	TRBJ2-2	TRBV9	NA	TGTGCCAGCAGCGTAGCGGCCACCCAAGGGTACACCGGGGAGCTGTTTTTT	CASSVAATQGYTGELFF
few	14	TRBJ2-2	TRBV29-1	NA	TGCAGCGTTGAAGGACAGGGAGGGACCGGGGAGCTGTTTTTT	CSVEGQGGTGELFF
many	14	TRBJ2-7	TRBV20-1	NA	TGCAGTGCTAGAGGGGGCGCCAGGGGAGACGAGCAGTACTTC	CSARGGARGDEQYF
many	18	TRBJ2-3	TRBV10-3	TRBD2	TGTGCCATCAGAACGGCTAGCGGGGGGGCGGGGAGCACAGATACGCAGTATTTT	CAIRTASGGAGSTDTQYF
NA	17	TRBJ2-1	TRBV10-3	TRBD2	TGTGCCTCCTGGGGAACTAGCGGGATCCGCTCCTACAATGAGCAGTTCTTC	CASWGTSGIRSYNEQFF
NA	16	TRBJ2-3	TRBV5-1	TRBD1	TGCGCCAGCAGCGGGAGGGACAGGGGGCTGGCAGATACGCAGTATTTT	CASSGRDRGLADTQYF
many	13	TRBJ1-4	TRBV30	NA	TGTGCCTGGAGTAAAGGCGGGCCCGAAAAACTGTTTTTT	CAWSKGGPEKLFF
NA	16	TRBJ2-5	TRBV7-2	TRBD2	TGTGCCAGCAGCTTTGGGACTAGCGGGGACCAAGAGACCCAGTACTTC	CASSFGTSGDQETQYF
NA	14	TRBJ1-2	TRBV19	TRBD1	TGTGCCAGTAGTAGACAGGGGCCACCCTATGGCTACACCTTC	CASSRQGPPYGYTF
few	15	TRBJ1-4	TRBV3-1	TRBD1	TGTGCCAGCAGCCAACCGGGACAGCTTAATAAAAAACTGTTTTTT	CASSQPGQLNKKLFF
NA	13	TRBJ1-1	TRBV6-1	NA	TGTGCCAGCAGTGAAACAGGCGCGACGGGAGCTTTCTTT	CASSETGATGAFF
NA	14	TRBJ2-2	TRBV5-1	NA	TGCGCCAGCAGCGAGTGGATTGAAACCGGGGAGCTGTTTTTT	CASSEWIETGELFF
many	15	TRBJ2-6	TRBV12-3/TRBV12-4	TRBD1	TGTGCCAGTGGACAGGGAGTAAATGGGGCCAACGTCCTGACTTTC	CASGQGVNGANVLTF
many	15	TRBJ1-5	TRBV12-3/TRBV12-4	NA	TGTGCCAGCAGTACCGAGGGGGGAGGCAATCAGCCCCAGCATTTT	CASSTEGGGNQPQHF
many	16	TRBJ2-7	TRBV5-1	TRBD1	TGCGCCAGCAGCCCCTGGACAGGGGAGAGCTCCTACGAGCAGTACTTC	CASSPWTGESSYEQYF
many	13	TRBJ2-1	TRBV27	NA	TGTGCCAGCAGTGGTGGACTGGCGGATGAGCAGTTCTTC	CASSGGLADEQFF
many	13	TRBJ2-7	TRBV5-1	NA	TGCGCCAGCAAGGGACAAGATGGACACGAGCAGTACTTC	CASKGQDGHEQYF
few	18	TRBJ2-3	TRBV6-5	TRBD2	TGTGCCAGCAGTTACCGGGGACTAGCGGGAGTGTGGGCCGATACGCAGTATTTT	CASSYRGLAGVWADTQYF
many	11	TRBJ1-2	TRBV5-6	NA	TGTGCCAGCAGTTCCGGAGCCTCTTACACCTTC	CASSSGASYTF
once	20	TRBJ2-2	TRBV10-3	NA	TGTGCCATCAGTGAGTCACTTTTCAACCGGGTCCATCAGAACACCGGGGAGCTGTTTTTT	CAISESLFNRVHQNTGELFF
many	14	TRBJ2-1	TRBV7-9	NA	TGTGCCAGCAGCCCCCAGGGATCCTACAATGAGCAGTTCTTC	CASSPQGSYNEQFF
NA	14	TRBJ2-1	TRBV20-1	NA	TGCAGTGCTTATAACGGAGGGTTCTACAATGAGCAGTTCTTC	CSAYNGGFYNEQFF
many	12	TRBJ1-1	TRBV29-1	NA	TGCAGCGTTTTAGGGGAGGGGAAGATGGCTTTCTTT	CSVLGEGKMAFF
many	15	TRBJ1-3	TRBV10-3	NA	TGTGCCATCAGTGAGGGTCTTAACTCTGGAAACACCATATATTTT	CAISEGLNSGNTIYF
many	12	TRBJ1-2	TRBV11-3	TRBD1	TGTGCCAGCAGCTGGGGACAGAATGGCTACACCTTC	CASSWGQNGYTF
many	14	TRBJ2-1	TRBV12-3/TRBV12-4	NA	TGTGCCAGCAGTTCCGGGCCCGGTTTCGATGAGCAGTTCTTC	CASSSGPGFDEQFF
many	13	TRBJ2-5	TRBV5-1	NA	TGCGCCAGTGCGAGCCGGGACCAAGAGACCCAGTACTTC	CASASRDQETQYF
few	20	TRBJ2-1	TRBV7-9	TRBD1	TGTGCCAGCAGCTTAGTACCTACTGGCTGGGACAGGGTCACCTACAATGAGCAGTTCTTC	CASSLVPTGWDRVTYNEQFF